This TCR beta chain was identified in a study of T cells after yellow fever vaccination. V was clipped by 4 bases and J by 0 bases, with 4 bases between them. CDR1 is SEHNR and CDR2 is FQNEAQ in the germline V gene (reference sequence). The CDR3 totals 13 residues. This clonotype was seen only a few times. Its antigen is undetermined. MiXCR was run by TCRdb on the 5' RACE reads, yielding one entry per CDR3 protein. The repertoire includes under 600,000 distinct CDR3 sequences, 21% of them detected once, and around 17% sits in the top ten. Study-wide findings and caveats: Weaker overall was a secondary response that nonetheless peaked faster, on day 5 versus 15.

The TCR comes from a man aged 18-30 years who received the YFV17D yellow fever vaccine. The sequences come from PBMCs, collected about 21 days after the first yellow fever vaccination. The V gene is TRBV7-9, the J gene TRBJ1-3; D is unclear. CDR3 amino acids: CASSSDSGNTIYF. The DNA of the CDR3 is TGTGCCAGCAGCTCTGACTCTGGAAACACCATATATTTT.